This is a list of T cell receptor beta chains from one sample in a study of blood T cell repertoires in COVID-19. Libraries were prepared by immunoSEQ multiplex PCR; TCRdb keeps only in-frame clonotypes and omits some of them. The sample contains over 100,000 clones, roughly four fifths of which appear only once. Sequencing was carried out using peripheral blood. The source is a man aged 70 or older with acute or convalescent COVID-19. Both conserved end residues are part of each CDR3. The D gene is left open where the match is weak. Clone size, where shown, is once, few, many, or a class for clones that have expanded.

j_call,clone_size,v_call,d_call,cdr3_nt,cdr3_aa
TRBJ1-4,NA,TRBV2,TRBD1,TGTGCCAGCAAGGGACAGGGTGTCGAAAAACTGTTTTTT,CASKGQGVEKLFF
TRBJ2-2,NA,TRBV5-4,TRBD1,TGTGCCAGCAGCCCCACCGGGACAGGGGACACCGGGGAGCTGTTTTTT,CASSPTGTGDTGELFF
TRBJ2-1,NA,TRBV4-2,NA,TGTGCCAGCAGCCAAGATTGGGGGGACAATGAGCAGTTCTTC,CASSQDWGDNEQFF
TRBJ1-5,NA,TRBV6-6,NA,TGTGCCAGCAGCTTGGACAGTAGCAATCAGCCCCAGCATTTT,CASSLDSSNQPQHF
TRBJ2-7,NA,TRBV15,TRBD2,TGTGCCACCAGCAGAGATTTCGCGGGGGGCCGTGAGCAGTACTTC,CATSRDFAGGREQYF
TRBJ2-7,NA,TRBV30,NA,TGTGCCTGGAGCGACAGCCGTTTTGAGCAGTACTTC,CAWSDSRFEQYF
TRBJ2-1,NA,TRBV2,NA,TGTGCCAGCAGCCTTGACAGGTTGGTCAATGAGCAGTTCTTC,CASSLDRLVNEQFF
TRBJ2-1,NA,TRBV27,NA,TGTGCCAGCAGTAGACATCTGACAGCGAACGGAAATGAGCAGTTCTTC,CASSRHLTANGNEQFF
TRBJ1-2,NA,TRBV7-3,TRBD1,TGTGCCAGCAGCTTAGGTTCCGGGACAGACTATGGCTACACCTTC,CASSLGSGTDYGYTF
TRBJ2-1,few,TRBV10-1,TRBD2,TGCGCCAGCAGTGTAGCGGGGGGATCCTACAATGAGCAGTTCTTC,CASSVAGGSYNEQFF
TRBJ1-1,NA,TRBV5-4,NA,TGTGCCAGCAACGGTGCTGAGGACACTGAAGCTTTCTTT,CASNGAEDTEAFF
TRBJ2-4,NA,TRBV5-4,TRBD1,TGTGCCAGCAGCGAGGAGACAGGGGGCAAAAACATTCAGTACTTC,CASSEETGGKNIQYF
TRBJ2-7,NA,TRBV24-1,TRBD1,TGTGCCACCAGTGACACTCCTTCGACAGGGAAGGCCTACGAGCAGTACTTC,CATSDTPSTGKAYEQYF
TRBJ1-5,NA,TRBV7-9,NA,TGTGCCAGCAGCTTGGGCAGGGATCAGCCCCAGCATTTT,CASSLGRDQPQHF
TRBJ1-1,NA,TRBV18,NA,TGTGCCAGCTCACCACGAGGCTACGTGAACACTGAAGCTTTCTTT,CASSPRGYVNTEAFF
TRBJ2-1,NA,TRBV30,NA,TGTGCCTGCACCGGGACAAACAACTACAATGAGCAGTTCTTC,CACTGTNNYNEQFF
TRBJ2-1,once,TRBV7-8,TRBD2,TGTGCCAGCAGCCTATCCGGACTAGCGGGGGACAATGAGCAGTTCTTC,CASSLSGLAGDNEQFF
TRBJ1-2,NA,TRBV28,TRBD1,TGTGCCAGCAGCGACAGGGATGGCTACACCTTC,CASSDRDGYTF
TRBJ1-5,NA,TRBV19,NA,TGTGCCAGTAGTATGCGGGGGAAGTCCCAGCATTTT,CASSMRGKSQHF
TRBJ2-2,NA,TRBV12-5,NA,TGTGCTAGTGGTTTGGTACTGGGGGGCACCGGGGAGCTGTTTTTT,CASGLVLGGTGELFF
TRBJ2-3,NA,TRBV6-5,NA,TGTGCCAGCAGTTATGGACCGGGGAATACAGATACGCAGTATTTT,CASSYGPGNTDTQYF
TRBJ2-5,NA,TRBV30,NA,TGTGCCTGGAGTGTACTAGAGACCCAGTACTTC,CAWSVLETQYF
TRBJ1-2,NA,TRBV7-8,NA,TGTGCCAGCAGCTCCCCCCGGGGGGAGGGCTACACCTTC,CASSSPRGEGYTF
TRBJ2-7,NA,TRBV7-8,NA,TGTGCCAGCAGCCGAGACACCAACTACGAGCAGTACTTC,CASSRDTNYEQYF
TRBJ2-1,NA,TRBV18,NA,TGTGCCAGCTCACCGCCCCTAGCAGGCAATGAGCAGTTCTTC,CASSPPLAGNEQFF
TRBJ2-1,NA,TRBV10-1,NA,TGCGCCAGCAGTGTGAACCCCACAGGTAACAATGAGCAGTTCTTC,CASSVNPTGNNEQFF
TRBJ2-5,few,TRBV27,TRBD1,TGTGCCAGCAGTTGGGGCGCAGGGGGGACCCAGTACTTC,CASSWGAGGTQYF
TRBJ2-7,NA,TRBV10-2,NA,TGCGCCAGCAGTGAAACTAAGTATTCCGGCGAGCAGTACTTC,CASSETKYSGEQYF
TRBJ1-1,NA,TRBV4-1,NA,TGCGCCAGCAGAATCGACACTGAAGCTTTCTTT,CASRIDTEAFF
TRBJ1-4,NA,TRBV2,TRBD1,TGTGCCAGCAGTGACCTACAGGGGGGTAGGGAAAAACTGTTTTTT,CASSDLQGGREKLFF
TRBJ2-7,few,TRBV28,NA,TGTGCCAGCAGCCGACCGGGGAAAAGCGAGCAGTACTTC,CASSRPGKSEQYF
TRBJ2-2,NA,TRBV6-1,NA,TGTGCCAGCAGTGTTGGAGGGGGCCCGAACACCGGGGAGCTGTTTTTT,CASSVGGGPNTGELFF
TRBJ2-1,NA,TRBV30,TRBD1,TGTGCCTGGAGTGTAAACGACAGGGGCCCAAGAACGGGCAATGAGCAGTTCTTC,CAWSVNDRGPRTGNEQFF
TRBJ2-3,NA,TRBV24-1,NA,TGTGCCACCAGTGAGGGGAGTACAGATACGCAGTATTTT,CATSEGSTDTQYF
TRBJ1-6,NA,TRBV10-3,TRBD1,TGTGCCATCAGTGAGTCGACAGGGCGGGTTAATTCACCCCTCCACTTT,CAISESTGRVNSPLHF
TRBJ2-3,NA,TRBV2,NA,TGTGCCAGCAGACTGGACATCAAAGGAGATACGCAGTATTTT,CASRLDIKGDTQYF
TRBJ2-7,NA,TRBV15,NA,TGTGCCACCAGCAGAGATCTTCAGGGGACCTACGAGCAGTACTTC,CATSRDLQGTYEQYF
TRBJ1-2,once,TRBV2,TRBD1,TGTGCCAGCAGGCAGACAGGGGTAAACTATGGCTACACCTTC,CASRQTGVNYGYTF
TRBJ1-6,NA,TRBV6-5,TRBD1,TGTGCCAGCACCAGGACAGGGGGACATAATTCACCCCTCCACTTT,CASTRTGGHNSPLHF
TRBJ1-1,NA,TRBV18,TRBD1,TGTGCCAGCTCACCGTCGCAGGGGGAGGCTGGGAACACTGAAGCTTTCTTT,CASSPSQGEAGNTEAFF
TRBJ1-2,NA,TRBV5-1,TRBD1,TGCGCCAGCAGCTCCGGGACAGGACTCGGTGGCTACACCTTC,CASSSGTGLGGYTF
TRBJ1-6,NA,TRBV19,TRBD1,TGTGCCAGTAGTAGAGGACAGGGGAATTCACCCCTCCACTTT,CASSRGQGNSPLHF